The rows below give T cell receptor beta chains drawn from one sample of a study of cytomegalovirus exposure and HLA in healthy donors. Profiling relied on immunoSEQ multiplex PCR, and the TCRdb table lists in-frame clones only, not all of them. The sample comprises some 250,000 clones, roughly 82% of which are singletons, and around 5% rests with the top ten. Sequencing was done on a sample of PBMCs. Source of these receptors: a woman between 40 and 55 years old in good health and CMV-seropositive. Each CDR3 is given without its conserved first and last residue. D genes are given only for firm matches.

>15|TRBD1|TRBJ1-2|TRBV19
ASSRVWGQGAVGGYT
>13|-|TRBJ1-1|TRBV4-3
ASSQVGRGITEAF
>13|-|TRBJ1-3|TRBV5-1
ASSPQSGRGNTIY
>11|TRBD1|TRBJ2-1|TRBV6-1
ASSHPDRDEQF
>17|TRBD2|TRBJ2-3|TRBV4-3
ASSIRPGASGGRTDTQY
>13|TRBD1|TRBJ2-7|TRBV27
ASSADRGGLNEQY
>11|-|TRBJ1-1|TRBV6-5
ASSYFPNTEAF
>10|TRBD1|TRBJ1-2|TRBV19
ASTTGAYGYT
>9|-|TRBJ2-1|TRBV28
ASSSGPQQF
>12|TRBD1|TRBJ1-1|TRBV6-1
ASSELTGPTEAF
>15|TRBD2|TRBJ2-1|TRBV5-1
ASSLGGLAGMYNEQF
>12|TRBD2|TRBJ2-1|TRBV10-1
ASSESTSGRPQF
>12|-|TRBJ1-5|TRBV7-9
ASSFLESPQPQH
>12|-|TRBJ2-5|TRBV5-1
ASSLGAFQETQY
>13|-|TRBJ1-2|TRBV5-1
ASSLDFGGLYGYT
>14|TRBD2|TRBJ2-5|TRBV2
ASSVELAGGQETQY
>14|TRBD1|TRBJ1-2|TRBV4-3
ASSQDLRTGGEGYT
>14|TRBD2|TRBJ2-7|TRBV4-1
ASSQKRASGPYEQY
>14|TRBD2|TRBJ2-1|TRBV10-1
ASSGTGGPVGGEQF
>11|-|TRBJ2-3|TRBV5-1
ASTSQEADTQY
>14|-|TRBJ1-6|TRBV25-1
ASSDLTAGDGSPLH
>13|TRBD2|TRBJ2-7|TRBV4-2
ASSQEQSGAREQY
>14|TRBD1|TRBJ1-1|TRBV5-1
ASSPGTGPLGGEAF
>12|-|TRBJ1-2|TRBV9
ASSVGRSNYGYT